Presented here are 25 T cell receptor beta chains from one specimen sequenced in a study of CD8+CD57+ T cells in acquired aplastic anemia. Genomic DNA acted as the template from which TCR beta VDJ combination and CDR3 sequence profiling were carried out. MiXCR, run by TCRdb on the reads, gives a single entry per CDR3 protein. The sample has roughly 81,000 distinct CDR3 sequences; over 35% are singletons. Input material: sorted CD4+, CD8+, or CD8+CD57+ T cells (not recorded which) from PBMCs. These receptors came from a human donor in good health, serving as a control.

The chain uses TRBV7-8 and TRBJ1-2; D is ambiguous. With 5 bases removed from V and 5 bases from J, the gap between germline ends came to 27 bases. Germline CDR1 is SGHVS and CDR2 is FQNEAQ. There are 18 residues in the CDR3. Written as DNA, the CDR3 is TGTGCCAGCAGCGCAAGCGGTCGTGGGATTCCCATCGGGTATGGCTACACCTTC. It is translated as CASSASGRGIPIGYGYTF. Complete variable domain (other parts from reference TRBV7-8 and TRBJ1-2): GAGVSQSPRYKVAKRGQDVALRCDPISGHVSLFWYQQALGQGPEFLTYFQNEAQLDKSGLPSDRFFAERPEGSVSTLKIQRTQQEDSAVYLCASSASGRGIPIGYGYTFGSGTRLTVV.

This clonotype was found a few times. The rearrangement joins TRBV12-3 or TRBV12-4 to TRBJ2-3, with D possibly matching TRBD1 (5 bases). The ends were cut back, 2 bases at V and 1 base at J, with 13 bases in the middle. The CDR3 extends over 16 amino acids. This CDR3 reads CASSLRGIDRTDTQYF. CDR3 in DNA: TGTGCCAGCAGTTTAAGGGGAATCGATCGCACAGATACGCAGTATTTT.

The CDR3 spells CASSVAGDVTNVLTF. The CDR3 DNA reads as TGTGCCAGCAGTGTAGCGGGGGATGTGACCAACGTCCTGACTTTC. The chain is built from TRBV2 and TRBJ2-6; the match to TRBD2 covers 9 bases. CDR1 is SNHLY and CDR2 is FYNNEI in the germline V gene. This CDR3 is 15 amino acids long. V lost 4 bases to trimming and J lost 8 bases; unmatched junction nucleotides: 6. Based on the CDR3 plus reference TRBV2 and TRBJ2-6, the full variable domain is EPEVTQTPSHQVTQMGQEVILRCVPISNHLYFYWYRQILGQKVEFLVSFYNNEISEKSEIFDDQFSVERPDGSNFTLKIRSTKLEDSAMYFCASSVAGDVTNVLTFGAGSRLTVL.

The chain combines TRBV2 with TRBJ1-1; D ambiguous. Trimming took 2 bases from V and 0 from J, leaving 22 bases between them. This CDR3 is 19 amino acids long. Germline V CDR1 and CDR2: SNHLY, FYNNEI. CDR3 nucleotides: TGTGCCAGCAGTGAATCCGGTCCCGAATACGCAGTAATGAACACTGAAGCTTTCTTT. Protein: CASSESGPEYAVMNTEAFF.

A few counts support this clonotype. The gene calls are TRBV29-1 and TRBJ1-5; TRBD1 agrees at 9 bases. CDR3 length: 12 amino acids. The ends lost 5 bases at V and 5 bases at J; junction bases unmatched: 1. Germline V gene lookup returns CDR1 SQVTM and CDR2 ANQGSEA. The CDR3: CSVRQGDQPQHF. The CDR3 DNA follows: TGCAGCGTTCGACAGGGGGATCAGCCCCAGCATTTT. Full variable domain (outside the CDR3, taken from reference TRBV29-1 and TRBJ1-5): SAVISQKPSRDICQRGTSLTIQCQVDSQVTMMFWYRQQPGQSLTLIATANQGSEATYESGFVIDKFPISRPNLTFSTLTVSNMSPEDSSIYLCSVRQGDQPQHFGDGTRLSIL.

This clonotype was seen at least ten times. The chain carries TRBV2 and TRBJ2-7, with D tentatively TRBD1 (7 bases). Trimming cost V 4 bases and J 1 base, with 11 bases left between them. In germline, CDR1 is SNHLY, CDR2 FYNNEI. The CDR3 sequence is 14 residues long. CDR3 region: CASSGAGGSYEQYF. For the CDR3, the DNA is TGTGCCAGCAGTGGGGCAGGGGGGTCCTACGAGCAGTACTTC.

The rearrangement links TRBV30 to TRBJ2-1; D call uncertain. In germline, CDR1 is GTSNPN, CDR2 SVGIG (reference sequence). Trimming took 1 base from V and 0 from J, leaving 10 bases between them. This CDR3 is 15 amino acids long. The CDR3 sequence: CAWSAGGSSYNEQFF. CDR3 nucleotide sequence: TGTGCCTGGAGTGCAGGTGGCAGCTCCTACAATGAGCAGTTCTTC.

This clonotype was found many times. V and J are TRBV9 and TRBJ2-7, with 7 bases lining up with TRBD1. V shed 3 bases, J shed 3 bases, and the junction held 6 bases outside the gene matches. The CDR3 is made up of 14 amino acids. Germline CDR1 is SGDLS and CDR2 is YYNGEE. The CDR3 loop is CASSARGQSYEQYF. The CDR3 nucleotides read TGTGCCAGCAGCGCCAGGGGACAGAGCTACGAGCAGTACTTC.

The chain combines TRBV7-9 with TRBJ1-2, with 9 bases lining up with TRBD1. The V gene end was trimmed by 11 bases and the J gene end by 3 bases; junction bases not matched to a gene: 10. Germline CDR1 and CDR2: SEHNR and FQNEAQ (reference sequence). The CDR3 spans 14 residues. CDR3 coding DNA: TGTGCCTCCGCCGAGGGACAGGGAGACTATGGCTACACCTTC. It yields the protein CASAEGQGDYGYTF.

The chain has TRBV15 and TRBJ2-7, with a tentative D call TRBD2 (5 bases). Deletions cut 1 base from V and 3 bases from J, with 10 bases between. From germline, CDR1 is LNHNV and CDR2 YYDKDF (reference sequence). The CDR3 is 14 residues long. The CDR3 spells CATSRVGGNYEQYF. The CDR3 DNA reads TGTGCCACCAGCAGAGTTGGAGGCAACTACGAGCAGTACTTC.

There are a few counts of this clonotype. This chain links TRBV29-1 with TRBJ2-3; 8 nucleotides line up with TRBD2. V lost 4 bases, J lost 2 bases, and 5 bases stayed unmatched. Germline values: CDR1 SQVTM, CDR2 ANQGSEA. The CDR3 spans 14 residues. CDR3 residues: CSVGVSGVTDTQYF. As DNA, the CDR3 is TGCAGCGTTGGTGTTAGCGGGGTCACAGATACGCAGTATTTT.

DNA for the CDR3: TGTGCTCGGGGGAAGGGAACTAGCGAGGAGACCCAGTACTTC. Translating gives CARGKGTSEETQYF. The V gene is TRBV30, the J gene TRBJ2-5, with 7 bases identical to TRBD2. CDR1 GTSNPN and CDR2 SVGIG come from the germline V gene (reference sequence). CDR3 length: 14 amino acids.

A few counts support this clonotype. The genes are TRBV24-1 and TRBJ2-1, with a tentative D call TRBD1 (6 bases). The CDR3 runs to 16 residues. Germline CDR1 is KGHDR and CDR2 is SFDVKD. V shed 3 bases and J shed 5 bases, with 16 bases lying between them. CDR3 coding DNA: TGTGCCACCAGTGATCGAAACAGGGTCGGACACAATGAGCAGTTCTTC. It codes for CATSDRNRVGHNEQFF.

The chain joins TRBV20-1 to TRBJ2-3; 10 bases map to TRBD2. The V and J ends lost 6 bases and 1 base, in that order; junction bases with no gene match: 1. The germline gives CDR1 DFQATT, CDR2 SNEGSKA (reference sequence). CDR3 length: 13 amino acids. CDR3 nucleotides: TGCAGTGCCGGGACTAGCGGCACAGATACGCAGTATTTT. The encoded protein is CSAGTSGTDTQYF.

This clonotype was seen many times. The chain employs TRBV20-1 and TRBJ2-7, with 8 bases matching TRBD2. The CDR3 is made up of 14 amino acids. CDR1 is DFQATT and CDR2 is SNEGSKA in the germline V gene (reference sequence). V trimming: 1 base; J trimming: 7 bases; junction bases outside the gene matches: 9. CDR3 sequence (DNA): TGCAGTGCTAGAGTAATGGCGGGAGGCCGGGAGCAGTACTTC. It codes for CSARVMAGGREQYF.

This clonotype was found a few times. CDR3 in DNA: TGTGCCAGCATGTTACAGGGGGGTTATGGCTACACCTTC. Residues: CASMLQGGYGYTF. This chain uses TRBV2 with TRBJ1-2; TRBD1 agrees at 8 bases. This CDR3 spans 13 amino acids. V shed 7 bases and J 5 bases; nucleotides not matched to a gene: 6. Germline V gene data show CDR1 as SNHLY and CDR2 as FYNNEI.

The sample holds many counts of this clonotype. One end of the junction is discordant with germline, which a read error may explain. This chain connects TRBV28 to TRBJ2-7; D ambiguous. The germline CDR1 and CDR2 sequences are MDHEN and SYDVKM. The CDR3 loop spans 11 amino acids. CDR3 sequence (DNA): TGTGCCAGCAGTCCCTCCTCCGAGCAGTACTTC. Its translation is CASSPSSEQYF. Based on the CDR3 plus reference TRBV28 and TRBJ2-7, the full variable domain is DVKVTQSSRYLVKRTGEKVFLECVQDMDHENMFWYRQDPGLGLRLIYFSYDVKMKEKGDIPEGYSVSREKKERFSLILESASTNQTSMYLCASSPSSEQYFGPGTRLTVT.

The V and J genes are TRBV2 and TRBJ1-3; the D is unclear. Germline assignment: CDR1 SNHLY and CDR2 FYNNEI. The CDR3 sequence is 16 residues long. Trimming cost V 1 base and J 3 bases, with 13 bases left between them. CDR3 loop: CASSEDLASGGNTIYF. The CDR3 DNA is TGTGCCAGCAGTGAAGATCTGGCCAGTGGTGGAAACACCATATATTTT.

The CDR3 protein is CATSERETQYF. The CDR3 DNA sequence: TGTGCCACCAGTGAGAGAGAGACCCAGTACTTC. The J gene is TRBJ2-5, the V gene TRBV24-1; D is unresolved. Trimming stripped 4 bases from V and 4 bases from J, with 3 bases between. The CDR3 covers 11 residues. Germline V gives CDR1 KGHDR, CDR2 SFDVKD.

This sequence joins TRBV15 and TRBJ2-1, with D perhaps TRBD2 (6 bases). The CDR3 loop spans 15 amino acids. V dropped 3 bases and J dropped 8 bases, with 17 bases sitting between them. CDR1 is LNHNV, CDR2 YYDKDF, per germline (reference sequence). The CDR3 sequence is CATSSLGGDMHEQFF. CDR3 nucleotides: TGTGCCACCAGCAGCTTGGGAGGAGACATGCATGAGCAGTTCTTC.

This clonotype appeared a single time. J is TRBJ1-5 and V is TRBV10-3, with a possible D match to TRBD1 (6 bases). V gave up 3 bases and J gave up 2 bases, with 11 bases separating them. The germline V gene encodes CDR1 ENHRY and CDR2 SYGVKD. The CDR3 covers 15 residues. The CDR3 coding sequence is TGTGCCATCAGTGATATAGGGGGTGGCAATCAGCCCCAGCATTTT. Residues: CAISDIGGGNQPQHF.

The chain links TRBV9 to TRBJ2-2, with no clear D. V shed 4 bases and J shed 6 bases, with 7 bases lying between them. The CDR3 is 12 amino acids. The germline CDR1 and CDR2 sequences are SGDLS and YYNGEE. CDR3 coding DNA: TGTGCCAGCAGCCAACGGCCCGGGGAGCTGTTTTTT. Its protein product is CASSQRPGELFF.

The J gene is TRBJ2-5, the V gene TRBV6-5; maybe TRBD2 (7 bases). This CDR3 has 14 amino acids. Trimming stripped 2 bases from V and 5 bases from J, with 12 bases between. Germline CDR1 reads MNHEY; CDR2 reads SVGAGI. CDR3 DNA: TGTGCCAGCAGTTACCCGGGGGGCGGGGAGACCCAGTACTTC. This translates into CASSYPGGGETQYF.

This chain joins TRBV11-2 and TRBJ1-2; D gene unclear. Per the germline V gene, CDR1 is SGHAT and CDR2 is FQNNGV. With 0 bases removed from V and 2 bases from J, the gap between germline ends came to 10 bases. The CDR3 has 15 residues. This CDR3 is CASSLDRERNYGYTF. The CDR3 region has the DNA TGTGCCAGCAGCTTAGATCGGGAGCGGAACTATGGCTACACCTTC.

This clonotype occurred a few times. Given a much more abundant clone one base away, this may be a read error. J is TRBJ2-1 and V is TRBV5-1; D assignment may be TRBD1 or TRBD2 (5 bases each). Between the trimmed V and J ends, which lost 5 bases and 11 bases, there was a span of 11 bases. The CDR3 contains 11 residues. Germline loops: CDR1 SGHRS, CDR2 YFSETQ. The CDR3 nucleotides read TGCGCCAGCAGTCCGGGACGGAAGCAGTTCTTC. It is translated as CASSPGRKQFF.